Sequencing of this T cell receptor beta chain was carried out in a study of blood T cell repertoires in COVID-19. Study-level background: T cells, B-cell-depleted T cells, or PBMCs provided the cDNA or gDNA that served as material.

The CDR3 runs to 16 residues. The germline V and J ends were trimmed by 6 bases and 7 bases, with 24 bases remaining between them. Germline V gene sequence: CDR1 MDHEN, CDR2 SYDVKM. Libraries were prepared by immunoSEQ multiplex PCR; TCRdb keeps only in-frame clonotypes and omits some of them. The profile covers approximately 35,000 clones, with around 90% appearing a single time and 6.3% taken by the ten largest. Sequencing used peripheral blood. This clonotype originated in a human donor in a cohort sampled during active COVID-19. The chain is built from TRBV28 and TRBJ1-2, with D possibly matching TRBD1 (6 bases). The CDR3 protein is CASRGAGQGMSGGYTF. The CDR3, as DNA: TGTGCCAGCAGGGGGGCCGGGCAGGGGATGTCTGGTGGCTACACCTTC.